These 14 T cell receptor beta chains were sequenced from one sample in a study of read filtering for tumor transcriptome and immune sequencing. The library was built from around 0.4 ug RNA with molecular barcoded adaptors for alpha/delta and beta/gamma chains. TCRdb independently ran MiXCR on the reads; one entry per CDR3 protein. The data show 94,000 or so distinct CDR3 sequences, 9% to 15% seen once. Sequencing used a population of CD138-negative cells sorted from bone marrow. The receptors shown here come from a donor aged 40 or older with multiple myeloma.

The V call is TRBV5-1, the J call TRBJ2-5; no clear D. The V gene's germline CDR1 is SGHRS and CDR2 YFSETQ. The CDR3 length is 17 residues. Trimming removed 0 bases at V and 4 bases at J, with 19 bases between. In nucleotides, the CDR3 is TGCGCCAGCAGCTTGGGGGTATCCCCGCTTCGAGGAGAGACCCAGTACTTC. Its protein is CASSLGVSPLRGETQYF.

The rearrangement links TRBV7-3 to TRBJ2-3; 14 bases match TRBD2. V lost 5 bases, J lost 12 bases, and 4 bases stayed unmatched. The CDR3 loop spans 13 amino acids. Germline lookup yields CDR1 SGHTA and CDR2 FQGTGA. CDR3 sequence: CASSRLAGGSQYF. The CDR3 DNA follows: TGTGCCAGCAGCCGACTAGCGGGAGGGTCCCAGTATTTT.

Details on this clonotype: This CDR3 fails to terminate in the conserved phenylalanine or tryptophan, so it likely reflects a read error. This rearrangement joins TRBV2 to TRBJ1-5; D not resolved. Per the germline V gene, CDR1 is SNHLY and CDR2 is FYNNEI. The CDR3 has 15 residues. The CDR3 sequence: CASSDRGGSSQPQHS. For the CDR3, the DNA is TGTGCCAGCAGTGATCGGGGAGGAAGCAGTCAGCCCCAGCATTCT.

With regard to this clonotype: This may arise from a read error, as a much more abundant clone is one base away. The CDR3 is CASSFDRRTQYF. CDR3 sequence (DNA): TGTGCCAGCAGCTTCGATAGGCGGACCCAGTACTTC. The chain has TRBV11-3 and TRBJ2-5, with no clear D. Germline CDR1 and CDR2: SGHNT and YENEEA. The CDR3 has 12 residues. Trimming pared 3 bases from V and 7 bases from J, leaving 9 bases between.

This clonotype showed up many times. V is TRBV27 and J is TRBJ2-3; no clear D gene. Trimming stripped 0 bases from V and 1 base from J, with 8 bases between. This CDR3 contains 15 residues. Germline V gives CDR1 MNHEY, CDR2 SMNVEV (reference sequence). CDR3 amino acids: CASSLSFQGTDTQYF. The CDR3 region has the DNA TGTGCCAGCAGTTTATCGTTCCAGGGCACAGATACGCAGTATTTT.

This clonotype was observed many times. The V gene is TRBV11-2, the J gene TRBJ2-3, with TRBD2 matching over 11 bases. The CDR3 consists of 18 residues. In germline, CDR1 is SGHAT, CDR2 FQNNGV. J lost 2 bases, V lost 1 base, and 8 bases had no gene match. CDR3 sequence reads: CASSLGLTSGAPTDTQYF. CDR3 DNA sequence: TGTGCCAGCAGCTTAGGTTTGACTAGCGGGGCTCCCACAGATACGCAGTATTTT.

This clonotype was counted between two and nine times. The V gene is TRBV19, the J gene TRBJ2-2; D may be TRBD1 (7 bases). This CDR3 is built from 15 residues. V was trimmed by 3 bases and J by 1 base, leaving 9 bases between them. CDR1 and CDR2 from the germline V gene are LNHDA and SQIVND (reference sequence). The CDR3 sequence: CASSIQGGNTGELFF. CDR3 nucleotides: TGTGCCAGTAGTATTCAGGGGGGGAACACCGGGGAGCTGTTTTTT.

The rearrangement joins TRBV5-4 to TRBJ2-5; 11 nucleotides match TRBD2. With 4 bases clipped from V and 3 bases from J, the junction kept 5 bases outside the gene matches. The CDR3 is 15 residues long. Germline V gives CDR1 SGHNT, CDR2 YYREEE (reference sequence). CDR3 protein: CASSPLAGVKETQYF. The CDR3 nucleotides read TGTGCCAGCAGCCCACTAGCGGGAGTCAAAGAGACCCAGTACTTC.

At least ten counts were recorded for this clonotype. The CDR3 nucleotides read TGTGCCAGCACCCTTGGGACAGGGGCTCCTCGAGAGCAGTACTTC. Its protein product is CASTLGTGAPREQYF. This sequence joins TRBV12-3 or TRBV12-4 and TRBJ2-7; 10 bases are a match to TRBD1. J gave up 7 bases and V 7 bases, and 13 bases lay outside the gene matches. The CDR3 spans 15 residues.

The sample holds many counts of this clonotype. The rearrangement joins TRBV29-1 to TRBJ1-4, with D hard to call. CDR1 is SQVTM and CDR2 is ANQGSEA in the germline V gene. V dropped 1 base and J dropped 8 bases, with 14 bases sitting between them. The CDR3 spans 14 residues. The CDR3 sequence: CSVEVGTSGEKLFF. As DNA, the CDR3 is TGCAGCGTTGAAGTCGGAACCTCGGGAGAAAAACTGTTTTTT.

In its sample, this clonotype was seen many times. The V call is TRBV2, the J call TRBJ1-2, with D perhaps TRBD1 (6 bases). The length of the CDR3 is 13 residues. Germline lookup yields CDR1 SNHLY and CDR2 FYNNEI. Trimming took off 6 bases at V and 4 bases at J, with 12 bases between the two ends. The CDR3 is CASRPGQVYGYTF. CDR3 DNA sequence: TGTGCCAGCAGACCGGGACAAGTCTATGGCTACACCTTC.

Turning to this clonotype: A clone one base away is much larger, so this may be a read error. The chain combines TRBV2 with TRBJ1-1; no clear D gene. Germline V lookup: CDR1 SNHLY, CDR2 FYNNEI. The CDR3 contains 13 residues. The CDR3 DNA reads TGTGTCAGCAGTGAAGCGGGGAACACTGAAGCTTTCTTT. Its protein is CVSSEAGNTEAFF.

This clonotype was counted ten times or more. V usage is TRBV7-3 and J usage is TRBJ2-3, with 9 positions matching TRBD2. From germline, CDR1 is SGHTA and CDR2 FQGTGA. V shed 7 bases, J shed 5 bases, and the junction held 10 bases outside the gene matches. The CDR3 consists of 15 residues. CDR3 protein: CASTFGGRAGDTQYF. The CDR3 coding sequence is TGTGCCAGCACCTTTGGCGGGAGGGCCGGAGATACGCAGTATTTT.

This clonotype came up many times. The chain employs TRBV4-1 and TRBJ1-2; unclear D gene. V was cut by 0 bases and J by 6 bases, with 11 bases left in between. CDR1 is MGHRA, CDR2 YSYEKL, per germline. The CDR3 has 14 residues. This CDR3 reads CASSQERQLHGYTF. CDR3 nucleotides: TGCGCCAGCAGCCAAGAAAGGCAACTTCATGGCTACACCTTC.